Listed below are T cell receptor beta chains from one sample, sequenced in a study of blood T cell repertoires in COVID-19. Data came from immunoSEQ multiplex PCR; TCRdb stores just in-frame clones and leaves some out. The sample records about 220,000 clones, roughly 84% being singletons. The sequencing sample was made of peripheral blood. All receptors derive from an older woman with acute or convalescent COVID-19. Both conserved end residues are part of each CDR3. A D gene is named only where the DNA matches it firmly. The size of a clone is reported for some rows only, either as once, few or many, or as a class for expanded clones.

CDR3 protein: CASSGPTESQGTEAFF
CDR3 DNA: TGTGCCAGCAGCGGCCCCACGGAGTCCCAAGGCACTGAAGCTTTCTTT
clone size: -
D gene: -
J gene: TRBJ1-1
V gene: TRBV5-6

CDR3 protein: CASSLQISGNTIYF
CDR3 DNA: TGTGCCAGCAGCTTACAGATCTCTGGAAACACCATATATTTT
clone size: -
D gene: -
J gene: TRBJ1-3
V gene: TRBV7-8

CDR3 protein: CATQGGYGYTF
CDR3 DNA: TGTGCCACACAGGGTGGCTATGGCTACACCTTC
clone size: -
D gene: -
J gene: TRBJ1-2
V gene: TRBV6-5

CDR3 protein: CASSYRGISSNGGYTF
CDR3 DNA: TGCGCCAGCAGCTACCGGGGGATTTCAAGCAACGGGGGCTACACCTTC
clone size: -
D gene: -
J gene: TRBJ1-2
V gene: TRBV5-1

CDR3 protein: CASSLGLITGELFF
CDR3 DNA: TGTGCCAGCAGCTTGGGGCTAATCACCGGGGAGCTGTTTTTT
clone size: -
D gene: -
J gene: TRBJ2-2
V gene: TRBV7-2

CDR3 protein: CASSYQGRLNTEAFF
CDR3 DNA: TGTGCCAGCAGCTACCAGGGGCGCCTGAACACTGAAGCTTTCTTT
clone size: -
D gene: -
J gene: TRBJ1-1
V gene: TRBV5-4

CDR3 protein: CASSQGLQGGRDKAFF
CDR3 DNA: TGTGCCAGCAGCCAAGGTCTTCAAGGGGGCCGTGATAAAGCTTTCTTT
clone size: once
D gene: TRBD1
J gene: TRBJ1-1
V gene: TRBV4-2

CDR3 protein: CASSPWTGDPGELFF
CDR3 DNA: TGTGCCAGCAGCCCCTGGACAGGGGACCCCGGGGAGCTGTTTTTT
clone size: -
D gene: TRBD1
J gene: TRBJ2-2
V gene: TRBV7-9

CDR3 protein: CASSRTEPSAEAFF
CDR3 DNA: TGTGCCAGCAGTCGAACAGAGCCTTCGGCCGAAGCTTTCTTT
clone size: -
D gene: -
J gene: TRBJ1-1
V gene: TRBV28

CDR3 protein: CASSQDRGRWNGYTF
CDR3 DNA: TGCGCCAGCAGCCAAGATAGGGGCCGCTGGAATGGCTACACCTTC
clone size: -
D gene: -
J gene: TRBJ1-2
V gene: TRBV4-1

CDR3 protein: CASSWVTGSYEQYF
CDR3 DNA: TGTGCCAGCAGTTGGGTGACAGGGTCCTACGAGCAGTACTTC
clone size: few
D gene: TRBD1
J gene: TRBJ2-7
V gene: TRBV6-2/TRBV6-3

CDR3 protein: CASSQVRQGPNSPLHF
CDR3 DNA: TGTGCCAGCAGCCAAGTCAGGCAGGGCCCTAATTCACCCCTCCACTTT
clone size: -
D gene: -
J gene: TRBJ1-6
V gene: TRBV3-1/TRBV3-2

CDR3 protein: CASSPQGTYNEQFF
CDR3 DNA: TGTGCCAGCAGCCCCCAAGGGACTTACAATGAGCAGTTCTTC
clone size: once
D gene: -
J gene: TRBJ2-1
V gene: TRBV7-9

CDR3 protein: CASSQVPGAQTGTGELFF
CDR3 DNA: TGCGCCAGCAGCCAAGTCCCGGGAGCTCAGACCGGTACCGGGGAGCTGTTTTTT
clone size: -
D gene: -
J gene: TRBJ2-2
V gene: TRBV4-1

CDR3 protein: CASSWGLNEKLFF
CDR3 DNA: TGTGCCAGCAGTTGGGGCCTAAATGAAAAACTGTTTTTT
clone size: -
D gene: -
J gene: TRBJ1-4
V gene: TRBV28

CDR3 protein: CASSLTGVSGELFF
CDR3 DNA: TGCGCCAGCAGCCTAACAGGGGTGAGCGGGGAGCTGTTTTTT
clone size: once
D gene: TRBD1
J gene: TRBJ2-2
V gene: TRBV4-3

CDR3 protein: CASSPQAGGSTDTQYF
CDR3 DNA: TGTGCCAGCTCACCACAGGCGGGGGGATCCACAGATACGCAGTATTTT
clone size: -
D gene: TRBD2
J gene: TRBJ2-3
V gene: TRBV18

CDR3 protein: CASSQGPNTEAFF
CDR3 DNA: TGTGCCAGCAGCCAGGGGCCTAACACTGAAGCTTTCTTT
clone size: -
D gene: -
J gene: TRBJ1-1
V gene: TRBV7-2

CDR3 protein: CASSSDTPGPGELFF
CDR3 DNA: TGCGCCAGCAGCTCGGACACACCAGGGCCCGGGGAGCTGTTTTTT
clone size: -
D gene: -
J gene: TRBJ2-2
V gene: TRBV5-1

CDR3 protein: CAISESPGRETQYF
CDR3 DNA: TGTGCCATCAGTGAGTCGCCAGGCAGAGAGACCCAGTACTTC
clone size: few
D gene: -
J gene: TRBJ2-5
V gene: TRBV10-3

CDR3 protein: CASSPKGANYGYTF
CDR3 DNA: TGTGCCAGCAGCCCAAAAGGAGCTAACTATGGCTACACCTTC
clone size: -
D gene: -
J gene: TRBJ1-2
V gene: TRBV2

CDR3 protein: CASSRGTDTQYF
CDR3 DNA: TGTGCCAGCTCCCGGGGTACGGATACGCAGTATTTT
clone size: -
D gene: -
J gene: TRBJ2-3
V gene: TRBV3-1/TRBV3-2

CDR3 protein: CASSKDRGTDTQYF
CDR3 DNA: TGTGCCAGCAGCAAGGACAGGGGCACAGATACGCAGTATTTT
clone size: -
D gene: -
J gene: TRBJ2-3
V gene: TRBV21-1

CDR3 protein: CASSESEGAEPGEGSGNTIYF
CDR3 DNA: TGCGCCAGCAGTGAGTCGGAAGGTGCTGAGCCAGGGGAGGGCTCTGGAAACACCATATATTTT
clone size: -
D gene: -
J gene: TRBJ1-3
V gene: TRBV10-1

CDR3 protein: CASSLFPAAGEKLFF
CDR3 DNA: TGTGCCAGCAGTTTATTTCCGGCGGCGGGTGAAAAACTGTTTTTT
clone size: -
D gene: -
J gene: TRBJ1-4
V gene: TRBV27

CDR3 protein: CASSLGGAAGNTIYF
CDR3 DNA: TGTGCCAGCAGCTTAGGTGGGGCGGCTGGAAACACCATATATTTT
clone size: -
D gene: -
J gene: TRBJ1-3
V gene: TRBV7-9

CDR3 protein: CASSNGAGGTNSYEQYF
CDR3 DNA: TGTGCCAGCAGCAACGGAGCCGGGGGGACCAACTCCTACGAGCAGTACTTC
clone size: -
D gene: TRBD2
J gene: TRBJ2-7
V gene: TRBV7-9

CDR3 protein: CASRSFNEQFF
CDR3 DNA: TGTGCCAGCAGGTCCTTCAATGAGCAGTTCTTC
clone size: -
D gene: -
J gene: TRBJ2-1
V gene: TRBV27

CDR3 protein: CATFPGNTNYGYTF
CDR3 DNA: TGTGCCACCTTTCCAGGGAATACTAACTATGGCTACACCTTC
clone size: -
D gene: -
J gene: TRBJ1-2
V gene: TRBV28

CDR3 protein: CASSLFGPGGEAFF
CDR3 DNA: TGTGCCAGCAGCTTATTTGGGCCTGGAGGGGAAGCTTTCTTT
clone size: -
D gene: -
J gene: TRBJ1-1
V gene: TRBV5-4

CDR3 protein: CASSSGGTEAFF
CDR3 DNA: TGTGCCAGCAGCTCCGGGGGGACTGAAGCTTTCTTT
clone size: -
D gene: -
J gene: TRBJ1-1
V gene: TRBV7-9

CDR3 protein: CASSLEGQGHYEQYF
CDR3 DNA: TGTGCCAGCAGCTTAGAGGGACAGGGCCACTACGAGCAGTACTTC
clone size: once
D gene: TRBD1
J gene: TRBJ2-7
V gene: TRBV11-2

CDR3 protein: CASSVGLADEQYF
CDR3 DNA: TGTGCCAGCAGCGTAGGCCTAGCTGACGAGCAGTACTTC
clone size: -
D gene: -
J gene: TRBJ2-7
V gene: TRBV9

CDR3 protein: CASSTDRNSGNTIYF
CDR3 DNA: TGCGCCAGCAGCACGGACAGGAACTCTGGAAACACCATATATTTT
clone size: -
D gene: TRBD1
J gene: TRBJ1-3
V gene: TRBV4-1

CDR3 protein: CASSRDFYTGELFF
CDR3 DNA: TGTGCCAGCAGTCGGGACTTTTACACCGGGGAGCTGTTTTTT
clone size: -
D gene: -
J gene: TRBJ2-2
V gene: TRBV6-5

CDR3 protein: CASSLAPSGGYYEQYF
CDR3 DNA: TGCGCCAGCAGCTTAGCCCCTAGCGGGGGATACTACGAGCAGTACTTC
clone size: -
D gene: TRBD2
J gene: TRBJ2-7
V gene: TRBV5-1

CDR3 protein: CASNNLRDSPLHF
CDR3 DNA: TGTGCCAGCAATAACCTGAGAGATTCACCCCTCCACTTT
clone size: -
D gene: -
J gene: TRBJ1-6
V gene: TRBV9

CDR3 protein: CASSPQPGQGTHYEQYF
CDR3 DNA: TGTGCCAGCAGCCCACAACCGGGACAGGGCACCCATTACGAGCAGTACTTC
clone size: -
D gene: TRBD1
J gene: TRBJ2-7
V gene: TRBV5-4

CDR3 protein: CASSQDPRQGAFSTEAFF
CDR3 DNA: TGCGCCAGCAGCCAAGATCCGCGACAGGGGGCATTTAGCACTGAAGCTTTCTTT
clone size: -
D gene: TRBD1
J gene: TRBJ1-1
V gene: TRBV4-1

CDR3 protein: CASSHSLAGGNEQFF
CDR3 DNA: TGTGCCAGCAGCCATAGTCTAGCAGGGGGGAATGAGCAGTTCTTC
clone size: -
D gene: -
J gene: TRBJ2-1
V gene: TRBV3-1/TRBV3-2

CDR3 protein: CASSRLAGNEQYF
CDR3 DNA: TGCGCCAGCAGTCGACTAGCCGGGAACGAGCAGTACTTC
clone size: -
D gene: TRBD2
J gene: TRBJ2-7
V gene: TRBV4-1

CDR3 protein: CASAGGPLSTDTQYF
CDR3 DNA: TGCGCCAGTGCGGGGGGGCCTCTTAGCACAGATACGCAGTATTTT
clone size: -
D gene: TRBD2
J gene: TRBJ2-3
V gene: TRBV4-1

CDR3 protein: CASSMQGRATNEKLFF
CDR3 DNA: TGTGCCAGCAGCATGCAGGGGCGAGCAACTAATGAAAAACTGTTTTTT
clone size: -
D gene: -
J gene: TRBJ1-4
V gene: TRBV6-2/TRBV6-3

CDR3 protein: CASRRGQGLVGYTF
CDR3 DNA: TGTGCCAGCAGGAGGGGACAGGGGTTGGTTGGCTACACCTTC
clone size: -
D gene: TRBD1
J gene: TRBJ1-2
V gene: TRBV6-5

CDR3 protein: CATSRGGGHTGELFF
CDR3 DNA: TGTGCCACCAGCAGAGGCGGGGGCCACACCGGGGAGCTGTTTTTT
clone size: few
D gene: -
J gene: TRBJ2-2
V gene: TRBV15

CDR3 protein: CSVEGGGGNRSYNEQFF
CDR3 DNA: TGCAGCGTTGAAGGGGGAGGGGGTAACAGGTCCTACAATGAGCAGTTCTTC
clone size: once
D gene: -
J gene: TRBJ2-1
V gene: TRBV29-1

CDR3 protein: CASSRGYPNEKLFF
CDR3 DNA: TGTGCCAGCAGCCGAGGGTATCCGAATGAAAAACTGTTTTTT
clone size: once
D gene: -
J gene: TRBJ1-4
V gene: TRBV6-5

CDR3 protein: CASSEGRAGGYTF
CDR3 DNA: TGTGCCAGCAGTGAAGGGAGGGCCGGCGGCTACACCTTC
clone size: -
D gene: -
J gene: TRBJ1-2
V gene: TRBV6-1

CDR3 protein: CASSFRDQPQHF
CDR3 DNA: TGTGCCAGCAGTTTTCGCGATCAGCCCCAGCATTTT
clone size: few
D gene: -
J gene: TRBJ1-5
V gene: TRBV28

CDR3 protein: CASSSGVGWAQDGGYTF
CDR3 DNA: TGCGCCAGCAGCTCGGGGGTCGGCTGGGCTCAGGATGGAGGCTACACCTTC
clone size: -
D gene: -
J gene: TRBJ1-2
V gene: TRBV5-1

CDR3 protein: CATSDPGRGNEKLFF
CDR3 DNA: TGTGCCACCAGTGATCCGGGACGGGGGAATGAAAAACTGTTTTTT
clone size: -
D gene: -
J gene: TRBJ1-4
V gene: TRBV24-1

CDR3 protein: CASSRTSLGPPRAGELFF
CDR3 DNA: TGTGCCAGCAGCCGAACCTCACTTGGACCCCCGAGGGCTGGGGAGCTGTTTTTT
clone size: -
D gene: -
J gene: TRBJ2-2
V gene: TRBV7-8

CDR3 protein: CASSRDSYNYGYTF
CDR3 DNA: TGTGCCAGCAGTAGGGACAGCTATAACTATGGCTACACCTTC
clone size: -
D gene: TRBD1
J gene: TRBJ1-2
V gene: TRBV6-6

CDR3 protein: CASGDMGGFTDTQYF
CDR3 DNA: TGCGCCAGCGGAGACATGGGGGGGTTCACAGATACGCAGTATTTT
clone size: -
D gene: TRBD2
J gene: TRBJ2-3
V gene: TRBV5-1

CDR3 protein: CAVGVSLRSGNTIYF
CDR3 DNA: TGTGCCGTAGGAGTTTCCTTACGCTCTGGAAACACCATATATTTT
clone size: -
D gene: -
J gene: TRBJ1-3
V gene: TRBV10-3